The sequence of this T cell receptor beta chain was determined in a study of neurological immune-mediated disorders. Findings and limits, study-wide: The most TCR clonal expansion was seen in HTLV-1-associated myelopathy, whereas the least was seen in multiple sclerosis, below the level in healthy controls.

This clonotype has a count of ten or more. Its antigen is undetermined. Germline values: CDR1 SGHNT, CDR2 YENEEA. This CDR3 region has 18 residues. Trimming took off 0 bases at V and 0 bases at J, with 15 bases between the two ends. The yield of each sequencing run was over 160 million TCR-beta sequences from 15-18 subjects. One entry per CDR3 protein results from TCRdb running MiXCR on the 5' RACE reads. The sample has under 50,000 distinct CDR3 sequences; around 10% are singletons. Sequencing was carried out using CD4+ T cells from blood. The V and J genes are TRBV11-3 and TRBJ1-3, with D perhaps matching TRBD1 (5 bases). The sequence was obtained from a woman aged 25 to 45 with HTLV-1-associated myelopathy (HAM/TSP). CDR3 bases: TGTGCCAGCAGCTTAGAGGCACGCAGGGCTTCCTCTGGAAACACCATATATTTT. It translates to CASSLEARRASSGNTIYF.